One and the same sample provided the 21 T cell receptor beta chains below, sequenced in a study of control samples from healthy donors and cancer patients. The assay was immunoSEQ multiplex PCR, and TCRdb's table has in-frame clones only and misses some. Of some 130,000 clones in the sample, about 90% are singletons; the top ten hold 6% to 9.5%. The sequenced material came from PBMCs. All receptors derive from a man aged 45-60 years with head and neck cancer.

This chain uses TRBV18 with TRBJ2-6; no definite D call. Germline CDR1 and CDR2: KGHSH and LQKENI. This CDR3 is 15 amino acids long. Trimming removed 4 bases from V and 0 bases from J, with 7 bases in between. The CDR3 spells CASSLSGSGANVLTF. CDR3 in DNA: TGTGCCAGCTCACTATCCGGCTCTGGGGCCAACGTCCTGACTTTC.

Here the CDR3 reads CASRDPPIYYGYTF. The CDR3 DNA follows: TGTGCCAGCCGGGATCCCCCAATTTACTATGGCTACACCTTC. The chain links TRBV28 to TRBJ1-2; no definite D call. The CDR3 spans 14 residues. V lost 8 bases to trimming and J lost 3 bases, with 16 bases between them. The germline gives CDR1 MDHEN, CDR2 SYDVKM.

The chain is built from TRBV19 and TRBJ2-1; D is possibly TRBD2 (6 bases). Germline-derived CDR1 and CDR2 are LNHDA and SQIVND (reference sequence). CDR3 size: 16 residues. V dropped 4 bases and J dropped 2 bases, with 15 bases sitting between them. CDR3 sequence reads: CASSTGGTPPYNEQFF. The DNA for the CDR3 is TGTGCCAGTAGTACCGGCGGGACTCCGCCCTACAATGAGCAGTTCTTC.

The chain has TRBV2 and TRBJ2-1; 10 bases are shared with TRBD2. The V gene end was trimmed by 7 bases and the J gene end by 4 bases; junction bases not matched to a gene: 7. This CDR3 is built from 15 residues. Germline CDR1 is SNHLY and CDR2 is FYNNEI. The CDR3 coding sequence is TGTGCCAGCAACCTTCGTAGCGGGGGGTACAATGAGCAGTTCTTC. This translates into CASNLRSGGYNEQFF.

The V call is TRBV7-6, the J call TRBJ1-1, with TRBD1 identical over 11 bases. There are 15 residues in the CDR3. The ends lost 5 bases at V and 5 bases at J; junction bases unmatched: 7. Germline CDR1 is SGHVS and CDR2 is FNYEAQ. The CDR3 sequence is CASSRGQGAQTEAFF. The DNA of the CDR3 is TGTGCCAGCAGCCGAGGACAGGGGGCTCAAACTGAAGCTTTCTTT.

This clone was recorded only once. The gene calls are TRBV5-6 and TRBJ1-2; 7 bases are a match to TRBD1. Per germline, CDR1 SGHDT and CDR2 YYEEEE. This CDR3 contains 14 residues. V was pared by 7 bases and J by 6 bases, with 12 bases of the junction left unmatched. The CDR3: CASRQGTAFHGYTF. CDR3 in DNA: TGTGCCAGCCGCCAAGGGACAGCCTTTCATGGCTACACCTTC.

The CDR3 protein is CASWGRGWTEAFF. The CDR3 nucleotides are TGTGCCAGCTGGGGGCGGGGATGGACTGAAGCTTTCTTT. The V and J genes are TRBV2 and TRBJ1-1; TRBD1 might be the D (6 bases). V lost 8 bases and J lost 5, with 15 bases in between. This CDR3 spans 13 amino acids. Germline CDR1 is SNHLY and CDR2 is FYNNEI.

The V call is TRBV5-1, the J call TRBJ2-3; 7 bases are a match to TRBD2. With 2 bases clipped from V and 1 base from J, the junction kept 4 bases outside the gene matches. The CDR3 length is 15 residues. The germline V gene encodes CDR1 SGHRS and CDR2 YFSETQ. CDR3 in amino acids: CASSFRGRGTDTQYF. The CDR3 bases are TGCGCCAGCAGCTTCCGGGGGAGGGGCACAGATACGCAGTATTTT.

This rearrangement joins TRBV7-8 to TRBJ1-1; D is undetermined. CDR3 length: 15 residues. The V gene's germline CDR1 is SGHVS and CDR2 FQNEAQ. The V end was cut by 0 bases, the J end by 4 bases, with 12 bases between. DNA for the CDR3: TGTGCCAGCAGCTTAGCATCAGGTATTGGCACTGAAGCTTTCTTT. Protein sequence: CASSLASGIGTEAFF.

The chain has TRBV5-1 and TRBJ2-1, with TRBD1 identical over 9 bases. V lost 3 bases, J lost 4 bases, and 8 bases stayed unmatched. The germline gives CDR1 SGHRS, CDR2 YFSETQ. The CDR3 length is 16 residues. CDR3 protein: CASSWIPGQGYNEQFF. The CDR3 region has the DNA TGCGCCAGCAGCTGGATTCCGGGACAGGGTTACAATGAGCAGTTCTTC.

The V call is TRBV7-8, the J call TRBJ1-5; D remains unclear. CDR3 size: 15 residues. V was clipped by 0 bases and J by 5 bases, with 11 bases between them. CDR1 is SGHVS and CDR2 is FQNEAQ in the germline V gene. The DNA of the CDR3 is TGTGCCAGCAGCTTAGCGCCGGGTTCGGATCAGCCCCAGCATTTT. Its translation: CASSLAPGSDQPQHF.

This sequence joins TRBV29-1 and TRBJ1-3; TRBD1 matches at 12 bases. Germline V gene sequence: CDR1 SQVTM, CDR2 ANQGSEA. V lost 0 bases and J lost 2; bases outside the gene matches: 5. The CDR3 is 17 residues long. CDR3 DNA: TGCAGCGTTGAAGATCGAGGGGACAGGGGGCCTGGAAACACCATATATTTT. Translating gives CSVEDRGDRGPGNTIYF.

The chain recombines TRBV28 with TRBJ2-6; TRBD1 aligns across 8 bases. Germline CDR1 reads MDHEN; CDR2 reads SYDVKM. The CDR3 is 18 residues long. The ends lost 4 bases at V and 0 bases at J; junction bases unmatched: 8. The CDR3 coding sequence is TGTGCCAGCAGTTCAGGGGGCTCTCCCCTCTCTGGGGCCAACGTCCTGACTTTC. This codes for CASSSGGSPLSGANVLTF.

In this sample, this clone turned up once. The chain joins TRBV2 to TRBJ2-3, with 8 positions matching TRBD1. Germline lookup yields CDR1 SNHLY and CDR2 FYNNEI. CDR3 length equals 14 residues. V lost 7 bases, J lost 5 bases, and 8 bases stayed unmatched. DNA of the CDR3: TGTGCCAGCACGTTCCAGGGGGCGGGAGATACGCAGTATTTT. Its protein product is CASTFQGAGDTQYF.

The gene calls are TRBV5-1 and TRBJ1-2, with TRBD1 identical over 7 bases. CDR1 is SGHRS, CDR2 YFSETQ, per germline. The CDR3 is 16 amino acids. V shed 0 bases and J 8 bases; nucleotides not matched to a gene: 13. CDR3 region: CASSLGQGIGLGGYTF. CDR3 nucleotides: TGCGCCAGCAGCTTGGGACAGGGTATCGGACTAGGAGGCTACACCTTC.

V and J are TRBV6-4 and TRBJ2-5; possible D gene TRBD1, 6 bases. The germline CDR1 and CDR2 sequences are MRHNA and SNTAGT. This CDR3 comprises 15 residues. The V gene lost 6 bases and the J gene lost 4 bases, with 18 bases spanning the gap. The CDR3, as DNA: TGTGCCAGCAGCACTGAGCACAGGGATGGAGAGACCCAGTACTTC. Residues: CASSTEHRDGETQYF.

The chain has TRBV7-9 and TRBJ2-2; D not certain. The V end lost 3 bases, the J end lost 4 bases, and 6 bases lay between the germline ends. CDR3 length equals 13 residues. Germline CDR1 SEHNR, CDR2 FQNEAQ (reference sequence). The CDR3 is CASSLTRTGELFF. CDR3 nucleotide sequence: TGTGCCAGCAGCTTGACTCGCACCGGGGAGCTGTTTTTT.

The chain has TRBV13 and TRBJ2-5; a weak D match, TRBD1 (7 bases). Trimming took 6 bases from V and 6 from J, leaving 14 bases between them. CDR1 PRHDT and CDR2 FYEKMQ come from the germline V gene (reference sequence). This CDR3 is built from 13 residues. The CDR3 protein is CASRLAGGKTQYF. The DNA of the CDR3 is TGTGCCAGCAGACTGGCAGGGGGGAAGACCCAGTACTTC.

The chain joins TRBV2 to TRBJ2-7; D gene uncertain. Germline CDR1 reads SNHLY; CDR2 reads FYNNEI. This CDR3 spans 12 amino acids. Trimming pared 6 bases from V and 8 bases from J, leaving 14 bases between. The chain's CDR3 is CASSGGGSKQYF. CDR3 DNA sequence: TGTGCCAGCAGCGGTGGCGGAAGCAAGCAGTACTTC.

The rearrangement joins TRBV19 to TRBJ1-6, with TRBD1 identical over 8 bases. Trimming at V came to 7 bases and at J to 3 bases, leaving 5 bases not matched to a gene. This CDR3 spans 15 amino acids. CDR1 LNHDA and CDR2 SQIVND come from the germline V gene (reference sequence). The CDR3 sequence is CASKDGQGYNSPLHF. The CDR3 nucleotides are TGTGCCAGTAAGGATGGACAGGGCTATAATTCACCCCTCCACTTT.

The chain combines TRBV4-1 with TRBJ1-1; D is unresolved. There are 15 residues in the CDR3. V dropped 4 bases and J dropped 2 bases, with 14 bases sitting between them. CDR1 MGHRA and CDR2 YSYEKL come from the germline V gene. The chain's CDR3 is CASSLQHPGNTEAFF. CDR3 in DNA: TGCGCCAGCAGCCTCCAACACCCGGGAAACACTGAAGCTTTCTTT.